These T cell receptor beta chains were read from a single sample in a study of blood T cell repertoires in COVID-19. Produced via immunoSEQ multiplex PCR; TCRdb's table is partial and in-frame only. The sample yields 100,000 to 150,000 clones, under 85% seen once. Sequencing was carried out using peripheral blood. These receptor sequences come from a woman aged 55-70 years with acute or convalescent COVID-19. Both conserved end residues are part of each CDR3. Fields, in order: V gene, D gene, J gene, clone size, CDR3 DNA, CDR3 protein. The D gene is left open where the match is weak. Part of the rows lack a size; the others show once, few, many or a class for expanded clones.

TRBV7-9	TRBD1	TRBJ2-3	once	TGTGCCAGCAGCCGACGGGACAGGGTCACAACAGATACGCAGTATTTT	CASSRRDRVTTDTQYF
TRBV7-9	TRBD2	TRBJ2-1	NA	TGTGCCAGCAGCTCCCCGGGACTAGCGGGACACAATGAGCAGTTCTTC	CASSSPGLAGHNEQFF
TRBV11-2	TRBD1	TRBJ1-4	NA	TGTGCCAGCAGCTTAACCCCAGGGGGCATTAATGAAAAACTGTTTTTT	CASSLTPGGINEKLFF
TRBV29-1	NA	TRBJ1-2	NA	TGCAGCGTTAGCCAGGGAGGTGGCTACACCTTC	CSVSQGGGYTF
TRBV27	TRBD2	TRBJ2-2	once	TGTGCCAGCAGGGGTAAAAGCGGGGGGTTCGGGGAGCTGTTTTTT	CASRGKSGGFGELFF
TRBV5-5	NA	TRBJ2-4	NA	TGTGCCAGCAGCCTGGACGCGGGAGCCAAAAACATTCAGTACTTC	CASSLDAGAKNIQYF
TRBV11-2	TRBD1	TRBJ1-1	NA	TGTGCCAGCTCCTGGGCCACAGGGGGCAGACATTCGAACACTGAAGCTTTCTTT	CASSWATGGRHSNTEAFF
TRBV12-3/TRBV12-4	NA	TRBJ1-5	NA	TGTGCCAGCAGTTATACGGGGAATCAGCCCCAGCATTTT	CASSYTGNQPQHF
TRBV10-3	TRBD2	TRBJ2-3	NA	TGTGCCATCAGTGCAGGACTAGCGGGCACAGATACGCAGTATTTT	CAISAGLAGTDTQYF
TRBV2	NA	TRBJ2-7	NA	TGTGCCAGCAGCCTGGAGGGGGGGCAGCAGTACTTC	CASSLEGGQQYF
TRBV24-1	TRBD1	TRBJ1-5	once	TGTGCCACCAGTGCCGGACAGGTGGGGGATCAGCCCCAGCATTTT	CATSAGQVGDQPQHF
TRBV2	NA	TRBJ1-2	NA	TGTGCCAGCAGTGAATGGGGGGGTTCTTTAGCTAACTATGGCTACACCTTC	CASSEWGGSLANYGYTF
TRBV29-1	TRBD1	TRBJ1-2	NA	TGCAGCGTCCGCACCGCGACAGGGGCTAACTATGGCTACACCTTC	CSVRTATGANYGYTF
TRBV6-6	NA	TRBJ2-5	NA	TGTGCCAGCAGTTCCAGGGAAGGAGAGACCCAGTACTTC	CASSSREGETQYF
TRBV19	NA	TRBJ1-3	NA	TGTGCCAGTTCGGGACTAATAGACACCATATATTTT	CASSGLIDTIYF
TRBV6-2/TRBV6-3	NA	TRBJ1-1	NA	TGTGCCAGCAGTTACACGGTACTCGAAGCTTTCTTT	CASSYTVLEAFF
TRBV11-2	NA	TRBJ1-2	NA	TGTGCCAGCAGCTTAACCGGGGTTGGCTACACCTTC	CASSLTGVGYTF
TRBV10-1	NA	TRBJ2-1	once	TGCGCCAGCAGTGAGGTCGCGGACAATGAGCAGTTCTTC	CASSEVADNEQFF
TRBV19	TRBD1	TRBJ1-5	NA	TGTGCCATTAGCGACAGGGGGGCAAGTCAGCCCCAGCATTTT	CAISDRGASQPQHF
TRBV5-6	TRBD2	TRBJ2-2	NA	TGTGCCAGCAGCTGGGCGGGGGCGAACACCGGGGAGCTGTTTTTT	CASSWAGANTGELFF
TRBV19	TRBD1	TRBJ1-1	NA	TGTGCCAGTAGTTACACCGGGACAGGGTCTACTGAAGCTTTCTTT	CASSYTGTGSTEAFF
TRBV9	NA	TRBJ2-3	NA	TGTGCCAGCAGCGTAGGACTGGTCACAGATACGCAGTATTTT	CASSVGLVTDTQYF
TRBV4-1	NA	TRBJ1-1	NA	TGCGCCAGCAGCCAAGCCACAGGGATCGCTGAAGCTTTCTTT	CASSQATGIAEAFF
TRBV27	NA	TRBJ1-2	NA	TGTGCCAGCAGTTCCCAATATGGCTACACCTTC	CASSSQYGYTF
TRBV24-1	TRBD1	TRBJ2-7	NA	TGTGCCCCTCGGGGGGGACAGGGGTTCTACGAGCAGTACTTC	CAPRGGQGFYEQYF
TRBV24-1	TRBD1	TRBJ1-2	NA	TGTGCCACCAGGCCCACAGGGGAGCAGAGTGGCTACACCTTC	CATRPTGEQSGYTF
TRBV19	TRBD1	TRBJ1-3	NA	TGTGCCAGCCGCCGGGACGTGGCAGGGGGAGACACCATATATTTT	CASRRDVAGGDTIYF
TRBV2	NA	TRBJ1-2	NA	TGTGCCAGCAGTAAAAGGGGGTCTGGCTATGGCTACACCTTC	CASSKRGSGYGYTF
TRBV24-1	NA	TRBJ2-7	NA	TGTGCCACCAGTGACTGGGGGGGGACAGGAACCTACGAGCAGTACTTC	CATSDWGGTGTYEQYF
TRBV12-3/TRBV12-4	NA	TRBJ1-1	NA	TGTGCCAGCAGTTTTACGAGGGGGACTGAAGCTTTCTTT	CASSFTRGTEAFF
TRBV5-1	NA	TRBJ2-6	NA	TGCGCCAGCAGCTTGTTCACCGGTGGCTCTGGGGCCAACGTCCTGACTTTC	CASSLFTGGSGANVLTF
TRBV28	NA	TRBJ1-5	NA	TGTGCCAGCACCTACGGGGGGGCGGTTAGCAATCAGCCCCAGCATTTT	CASTYGGAVSNQPQHF
TRBV7-2	TRBD1	TRBJ1-1	NA	TGTGCCAGCAGCTTAGGGACAGGGGGCCTGACCGCTGAAGCTTTCTTT	CASSLGTGGLTAEAFF
TRBV19	NA	TRBJ2-5	NA	TGTGCCAGTAGTCCTCAGGTCCAAGAGACCCAGTACTTC	CASSPQVQETQYF
TRBV9	TRBD2	TRBJ2-1	NA	TGTGCCAGGACTACCCGACTAGCGGGGGCTCTGAGCTCCTACAATGAGCAGTTCTTC	CARTTRLAGALSSYNEQFF
TRBV12-3/TRBV12-4	NA	TRBJ2-5	once	TGTGCCAGCAGTTTCTCCGGGGAGACCCAGTACTTC	CASSFSGETQYF
TRBV20-1	NA	TRBJ1-2	NA	TGCAGTGCTAGAGTGGACAGAATGGACTTCTTC	CSARVDRMDFF
TRBV27	NA	TRBJ1-5	once	TGTGCCAGCAGTTTAGAGGGAAGGGTTACTCAGCCCCAGCATTTT	CASSLEGRVTQPQHF
TRBV6-1	TRBD2	TRBJ2-7	NA	TGTGCCAGCAGTGAAGCCGGGACTAGGGACTACGAGCAGTACTTC	CASSEAGTRDYEQYF
TRBV27	NA	TRBJ2-1	NA	TGTGCCAGCAGTTTTGGAGACAGCTACAATGAGCAGTTCTTC	CASSFGDSYNEQFF
TRBV7-8	NA	TRBJ1-1	NA	TGTGCCAGCAGCTCCGGTTTGAACACTGAAGCTTTCTTT	CASSSGLNTEAFF
TRBV7-8	NA	TRBJ2-2	NA	TGTGCCAGCAGCCCGGCAGGGGCGGGCACCGGGGAGCTGTTTTTT	CASSPAGAGTGELFF
TRBV6-1	TRBD1	TRBJ2-2	few	TGTGCCAGCAGTGCCCGACGGGACAGGGGGTGGACCGGGGAGCTGTTTTTT	CASSARRDRGWTGELFF
TRBV29-1	NA	TRBJ2-3	NA	TGCAGCGTTGCCCCAAGCGTGGGCACAGATACGCAGTATTTT	CSVAPSVGTDTQYF
TRBV27	TRBD1	TRBJ2-2	NA	TGTGCCAGCAGTTTACTTGGGACAGGGGCGAACACCGGGGAGCTGTTTTTT	CASSLLGTGANTGELFF
TRBV18	NA	TRBJ1-1	NA	TGTGCCAGCTCACCGTCGGGGGGGCCTGAAGCTTTCTTT	CASSPSGGPEAFF
TRBV28	NA	TRBJ1-1	NA	TGTGCCAGCAGTACCCCCGGGGGGGGGCGCACTGAAGCTTTCTTT	CASSTPGGGRTEAFF
TRBV5-4	NA	TRBJ1-2	once	TGTGCCAGCAGCTTGGATCCCACAGAGCTCACCTTC	CASSLDPTELTF
TRBV5-6	TRBD2	TRBJ2-2	NA	TGTGCCAGCAGTCCCACTCCGAGCGGGGGGTCGGGGGAGCTGTTTTTT	CASSPTPSGGSGELFF
TRBV5-5	NA	TRBJ1-1	NA	TGTGCCAGCAGCTTAATGGGAGGTTTGGCTTTCTTT	CASSLMGGLAFF